This T cell receptor beta chain originates from a study of blood T cell repertoires in COVID-19. Study context: PBMCs, B-cell-depleted T cells, or T cells were the source of the cDNA or gDNA that made up the material.

Per the study methods: Researchers report that nucleated cell counts were estimated from reference gene primer amplification. Here immunoSEQ multiplex PCR was the method, and the copy in TCRdb shows in-frame clones only, minus some. That table furnishes V, J and clone size, whereas the DNA furnished D and trimming. The table records about 300,000 clones, 80% to 90% of them present only once. In germline, CDR1 is SGHRS, CDR2 YFSETQ. Losses at the gene ends were 0 bases for V and 6 bases for J; bases not matched to a gene: 7. The CDR3 contains 16 residues. The sequence came from a woman aged 40 to 55 who had recovered from COVID-19. Sequenced material: peripheral blood. This sequence joins TRBV5-1 and TRBJ2-1; 9 nucleotides align to TRBD2. In DNA form, the CDR3 reads TGCGCCAGCAGCTTGGACCCAGCGGGGGGCCCCAATGAGCAGTTCTTC. It yields the protein CASSLDPAGGPNEQFF.